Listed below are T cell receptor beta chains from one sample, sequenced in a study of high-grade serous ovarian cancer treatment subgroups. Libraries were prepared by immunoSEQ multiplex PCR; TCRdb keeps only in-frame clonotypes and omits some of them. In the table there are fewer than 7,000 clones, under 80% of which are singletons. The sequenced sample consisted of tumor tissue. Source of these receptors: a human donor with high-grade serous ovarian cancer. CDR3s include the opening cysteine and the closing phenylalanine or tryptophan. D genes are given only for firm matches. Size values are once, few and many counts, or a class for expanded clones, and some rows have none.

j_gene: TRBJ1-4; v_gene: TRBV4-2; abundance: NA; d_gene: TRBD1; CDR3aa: CASSQATGGDEKLFF; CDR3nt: TGTGCCAGCAGCCAAGCAACAGGGGGAGATGAAAAACTGTTTTTT
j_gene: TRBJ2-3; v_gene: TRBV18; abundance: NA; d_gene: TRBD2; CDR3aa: CASSQTSGGSGDTQYF; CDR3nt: TGTGCCAGCTCACAGACTAGCGGGGGGTCAGGAGATACGCAGTATTTT
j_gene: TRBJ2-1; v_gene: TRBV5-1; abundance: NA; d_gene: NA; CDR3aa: CASSIQSGNNEQFF; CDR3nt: TGCGCCAGCAGTATTCAGAGTGGAAACAATGAGCAGTTCTTC
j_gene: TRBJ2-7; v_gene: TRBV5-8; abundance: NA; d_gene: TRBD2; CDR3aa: CAGGGYEQYF; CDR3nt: TGTGCCGGGGGGGGATACGAGCAGTACTTC
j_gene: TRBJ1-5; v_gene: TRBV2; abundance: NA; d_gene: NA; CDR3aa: CASLADSNQPQHF; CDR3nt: TGTGCCAGCCTGGCGGACAGCAATCAGCCCCAGCATTTT
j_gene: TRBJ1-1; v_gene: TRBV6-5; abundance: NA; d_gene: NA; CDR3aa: CASSGGGAPFEAFF; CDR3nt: TGTGCCAGCAGTGGAGGGGGAGCCCCTTTTGAAGCTTTCTTT
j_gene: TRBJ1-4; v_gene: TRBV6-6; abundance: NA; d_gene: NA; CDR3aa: CASSTRASNEKLFF; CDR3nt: TGTGCCAGCAGTACCAGAGCGTCTAATGAAAAACTGTTTTTT
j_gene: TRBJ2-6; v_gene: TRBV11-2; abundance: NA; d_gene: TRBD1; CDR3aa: CASVRGRTTSGANVLTF; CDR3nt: TGTGCCAGCGTGAGGGGGCGGACAACCTCTGGGGCCAACGTCCTGACTTTC
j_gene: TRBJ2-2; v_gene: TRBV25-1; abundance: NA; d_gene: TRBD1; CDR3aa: CASSGQGYTGELFF; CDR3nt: TGTGCCAGCTCGGGACAGGGTTACACCGGGGAGCTGTTTTTT
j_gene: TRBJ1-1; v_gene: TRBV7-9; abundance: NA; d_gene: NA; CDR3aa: CASSFIANTEAFF; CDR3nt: TGTGCCAGCAGCTTCATAGCGAACACTGAAGCTTTCTTT
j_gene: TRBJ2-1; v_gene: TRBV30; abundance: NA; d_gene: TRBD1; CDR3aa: CAVSTDRGYNEQFF; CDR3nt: TGTGCCGTCAGTACGGACAGGGGGTACAATGAGCAGTTCTTC
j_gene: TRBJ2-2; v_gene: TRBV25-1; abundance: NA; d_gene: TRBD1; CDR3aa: CASSELGGQGAGELFF; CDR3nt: TGTGCCAGCAGTGAGTTGGGAGGACAGGGTGCCGGGGAGCTGTTTTTT
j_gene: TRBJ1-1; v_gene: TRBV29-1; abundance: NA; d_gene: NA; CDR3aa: CSVVQGRTEAFF; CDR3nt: TGCAGCGTTGTGCAGGGAAGGACTGAAGCTTTCTTT
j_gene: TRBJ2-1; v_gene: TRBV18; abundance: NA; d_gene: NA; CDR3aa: CATRISSYNEQFF; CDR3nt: TGTGCCACCCGAATCAGCTCCTACAATGAGCAGTTCTTC
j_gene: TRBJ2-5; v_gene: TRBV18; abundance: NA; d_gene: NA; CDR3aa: CASSPSYREGETQYF; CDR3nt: TGTGCCAGCTCACCATCTTACAGGGAGGGAGAGACCCAGTACTTC
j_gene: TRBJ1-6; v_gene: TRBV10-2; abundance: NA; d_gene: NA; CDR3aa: CASRNQENSPLHF; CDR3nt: TGCGCCAGCAGAAATCAGGAAAATTCACCCCTCCACTTT
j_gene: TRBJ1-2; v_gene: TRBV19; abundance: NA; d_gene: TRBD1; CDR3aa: CATYPTGRVNYGYTF; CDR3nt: TGTGCCACCTACCCGACAGGGAGGGTTAACTATGGCTACACCTTC
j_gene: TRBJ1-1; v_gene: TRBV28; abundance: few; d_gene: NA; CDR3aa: CASRAGDTEAFF; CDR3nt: TGTGCCAGCAGGGCGGGGGACACTGAAGCTTTCTTT
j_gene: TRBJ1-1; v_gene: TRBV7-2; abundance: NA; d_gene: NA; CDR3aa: CASSFEVPNTEAFF; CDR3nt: TGTGCCAGCAGCTTCGAAGTCCCGAACACTGAAGCTTTCTTT
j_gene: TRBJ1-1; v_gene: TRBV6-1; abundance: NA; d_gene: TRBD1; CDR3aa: CASSQQGQDEAFF; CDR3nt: TGTGCCAGCAGTCAACAAGGACAGGATGAAGCTTTCTTT
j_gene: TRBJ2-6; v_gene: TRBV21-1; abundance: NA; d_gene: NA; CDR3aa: CASSISQRGSGANVLTF; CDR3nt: TGTGCCAGCAGCATATCTCAACGGGGCTCTGGGGCCAACGTCCTGACTTTC
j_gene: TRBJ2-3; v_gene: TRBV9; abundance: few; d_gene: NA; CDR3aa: CASSVDPTGSDTQYF; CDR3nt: TGTGCCAGCAGCGTAGATCCTACAGGATCAGATACGCAGTATTTT
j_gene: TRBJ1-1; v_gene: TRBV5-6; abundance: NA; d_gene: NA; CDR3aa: CASSFVAEAFF; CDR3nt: TGTGCCAGCAGCTTCGTCGCTGAAGCTTTCTTT
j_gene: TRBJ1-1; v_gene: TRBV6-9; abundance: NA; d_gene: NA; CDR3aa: CASRHQGATEAFF; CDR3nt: TGTGCCAGCAGACATCAGGGCGCCACTGAAGCTTTCTTT
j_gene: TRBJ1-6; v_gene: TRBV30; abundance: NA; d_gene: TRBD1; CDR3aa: CAWSSDRGNSPLHF; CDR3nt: TGTGCCTGGAGTTCCGACAGGGGCAATTCACCCCTCCACTTT